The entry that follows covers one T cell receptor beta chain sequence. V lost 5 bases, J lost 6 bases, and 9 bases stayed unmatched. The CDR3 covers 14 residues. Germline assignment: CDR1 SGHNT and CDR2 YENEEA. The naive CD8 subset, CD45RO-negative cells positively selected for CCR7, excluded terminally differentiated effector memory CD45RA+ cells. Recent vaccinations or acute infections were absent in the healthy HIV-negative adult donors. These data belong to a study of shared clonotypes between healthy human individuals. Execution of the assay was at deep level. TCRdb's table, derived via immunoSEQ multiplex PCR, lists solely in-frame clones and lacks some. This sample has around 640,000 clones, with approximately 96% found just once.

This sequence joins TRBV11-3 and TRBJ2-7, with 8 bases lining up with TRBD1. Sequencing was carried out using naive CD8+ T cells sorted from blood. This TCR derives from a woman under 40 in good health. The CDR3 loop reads CASSPRTGSGEQYF. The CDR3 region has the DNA TGTGCCAGCAGCCCAAGGACAGGGTCGGGCGAGCAGTACTTC.